This T cell receptor (beta chain) derives from a study of Graves' ophthalmopathy and Graves' hyperthyroidism. The germline V and J ends were trimmed by 7 bases and 7 bases, with 16 bases remaining between them. CDR3 length equals 14 residues. RNA served as the template for amplifying TCR beta CDR3 regions. HTBI primers primed a first-round RT-PCR, and a second-round multiplex PCR followed. TCRdb itself ran the multiplex PCR reads through MiXCR, one entry per CDR3 protein. The table shows some 170,000 distinct CDR3 sequences, with around 39% occurring only once. What was sequenced was peripheral blood. The TCR was taken from a man aged 30 to 39 with Graves' ophthalmopathy. This chain uses TRBV12-3 or TRBV12-4 with TRBJ2-2, with a weak D call TRBD2 (5 bases). CDR3 sequence reads: CASTTDVRGGELFF. CDR3 DNA: TGTGCCAGCACCACAGATGTTCGGGGCGGGGAGCTGTTTTTT.